Below are 2 T cell receptor beta chains sequenced from a single sample in a study of blood T cell repertoires in COVID-19. Generated by immunoSEQ multiplex PCR, the TCRdb table keeps only in-frame clones and is missing some. The table has approximately 140,000 clones, around nine tenths seen once. The sequenced sample consisted of PBMCs or T cells enriched from blood (not recorded which). These receptors all come from a woman in her fifties or sixties who had recovered from COVID-19.

This clone was recorded only once. The V gene is TRBV13, the J gene TRBJ2-5; 9 nucleotides match TRBD1. V shed 2 bases, J shed 5 bases, and the junction held 6 bases outside the gene matches. Looked up from germline, CDR1 is PRHDT and CDR2 is FYEKMQ (reference sequence). The CDR3 sequence is 15 residues long. DNA of the CDR3: TGTGCCAGCAGCTTAAGGACAGGGGTTGGGGAGACCCAGTACTTC. Encoded protein: CASSLRTGVGETQYF.

The CDR3 region has the DNA TGCGCCAGCAGCTTGGGTGACAGGGGTTCACCCCTCCACTTT. Its translation is CASSLGDRGSPLHF. The rearrangement uses TRBV5-1 and TRBJ1-6; TRBD1 agrees at 8 bases. The CDR3 spans 14 residues. Looked up from germline, CDR1 is SGHRS and CDR2 is YFSETQ. The J segment lost 9 bases and the V segment lost 0 bases, leaving 2 bases of the junction unmatched.